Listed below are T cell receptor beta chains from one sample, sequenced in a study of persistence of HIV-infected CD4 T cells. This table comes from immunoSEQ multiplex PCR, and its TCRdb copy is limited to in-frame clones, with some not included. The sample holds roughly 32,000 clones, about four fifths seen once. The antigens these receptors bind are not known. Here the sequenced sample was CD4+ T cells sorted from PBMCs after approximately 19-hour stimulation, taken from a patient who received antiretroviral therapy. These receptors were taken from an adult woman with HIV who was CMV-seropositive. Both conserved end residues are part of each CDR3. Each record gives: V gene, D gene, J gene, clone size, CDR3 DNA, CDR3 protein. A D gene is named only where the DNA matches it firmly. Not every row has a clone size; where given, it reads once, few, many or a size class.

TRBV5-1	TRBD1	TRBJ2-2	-	TGCGCCAGCGGACAGGGGGCGCACACCGGGGAGCTGTTTTTT	CASGQGAHTGELFF
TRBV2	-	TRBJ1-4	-	TGTGCCAGTGTACAGGGTTGGCCCTCAAAACTGTTTTTT	CASVQGWPSKLFF
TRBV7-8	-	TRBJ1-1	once	TGTGCCAGCACCCCGCGAGTGAACACTGAAGCTTTCTTT	CASTPRVNTEAFF
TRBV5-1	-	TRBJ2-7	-	TGCGCCAGCAGCCCGGCCGGAGGGCGGGACGAGCAGTACTTC	CASSPAGGRDEQYF
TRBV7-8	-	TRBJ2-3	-	TGTGCCAGCAGCTTAGGAGGAGGGAGTTACGTAGATACGCAGTATTTT	CASSLGGGSYVDTQYF
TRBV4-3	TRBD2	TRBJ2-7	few	TGCGCCAGCAGCCAAGAACGCGGGGGGGCCGGGCAGTACTTC	CASSQERGGAGQYF
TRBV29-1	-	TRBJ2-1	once	TGCAGCGTTGGTCGGGGGCCACCCAATGAGCAGTTCTTC	CSVGRGPPNEQFF
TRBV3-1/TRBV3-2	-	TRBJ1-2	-	TGTGCCAGCAGCCAAGATCGATATAGCACCTTC	CASSQDRYSTF
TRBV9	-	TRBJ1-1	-	TGTGCCAGCAGCCCTGGGACATTAGGTGGAGCTTTCTTT	CASSPGTLGGAFF
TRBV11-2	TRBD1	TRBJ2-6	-	TGTGCCAGCAGCCAATTGGGACAGGGGCCCTCTGGGGCCAACGTCCTGACTTTC	CASSQLGQGPSGANVLTF
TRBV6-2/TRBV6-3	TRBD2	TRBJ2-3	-	TGTGCCAGCAGTACGGGCCGGGGGGACACAGATACGCAGTATTTT	CASSTGRGDTDTQYF
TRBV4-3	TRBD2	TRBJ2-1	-	TGCGCCAGCAGCCAAGGGGCGGTAGCGGGGCCGTACAATGAGCAGTTCTTC	CASSQGAVAGPYNEQFF
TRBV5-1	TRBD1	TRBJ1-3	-	TGCGCCAGCAGCACGGGGGACAGAGGAAACACCATATATTTT	CASSTGDRGNTIYF
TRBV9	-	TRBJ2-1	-	TGTGCCAGCAGCTCGGCCGATGAGCAGTTCTTC	CASSSADEQFF
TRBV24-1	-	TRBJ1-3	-	TGTGCCACCAGTGATTCCGGGACACGAAACTCTGGAAACACCATATATTTT	CATSDSGTRNSGNTIYF
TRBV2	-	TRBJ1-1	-	TGTGCCAGCAGGACCCAGGGCGGTAACACTGAAGCTTTCTTT	CASRTQGGNTEAFF
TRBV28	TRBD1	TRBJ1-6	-	TGTGCCAGCAGCAAAACCGGGACAGGGGTTAATTCACCCCTCCACTTT	CASSKTGTGVNSPLHF
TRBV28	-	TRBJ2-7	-	TGTGCCAGCAGACCGAAAAAGGGGGCCTACGAGCAGTACTTC	CASRPKKGAYEQYF
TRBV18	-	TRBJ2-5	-	TGTGCCAGCTCACCAGGCCCACGGACAGTCGGGGAGACCCAGTACTTC	CASSPGPRTVGETQYF
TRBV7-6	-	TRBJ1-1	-	TGTGCCAGCAGCTACCTCGGGACAACGAACACTGAAGCTTTCTTT	CASSYLGTTNTEAFF
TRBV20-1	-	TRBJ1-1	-	TGCAGTGCTAGTCAGGGTCTCATGGAAGCTTTCTTT	CSASQGLMEAFF
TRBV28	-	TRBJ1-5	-	TGTGCCAGCAGACTCAGGGCGGGTGGACAGCCCCAGCATTTT	CASRLRAGGQPQHF
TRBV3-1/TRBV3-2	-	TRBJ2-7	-	TGTGCCGGCAGCCAATACCCCTACGAGCAGTACTTC	CAGSQYPYEQYF
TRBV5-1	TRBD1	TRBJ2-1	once	TGCGCCAGCAGCTTGCCCGGGACAGGGGGCTACAATGAGCAGTTCTTC	CASSLPGTGGYNEQFF
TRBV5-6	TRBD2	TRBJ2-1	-	TGTGCCAGCAGCTTGCGAGGGACTAGCGGGGGCAATGAGCAGTTCTTC	CASSLRGTSGGNEQFF
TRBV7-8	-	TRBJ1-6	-	TGTGCCAGCAGCTACAACTCGGGGGCGGGTTCACCCCTCCACTTT	CASSYNSGAGSPLHF
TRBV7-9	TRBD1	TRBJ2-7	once	TGTGCCAGCAGCTTATCGGGACAGGGACTTGAGCAGTACTTC	CASSLSGQGLEQYF
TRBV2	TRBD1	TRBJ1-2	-	TGTGCCAGCAGTGGGACAGGGGGCCCCTCTAACTATGGCTACACCTTC	CASSGTGGPSNYGYTF
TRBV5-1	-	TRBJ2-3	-	TGCGCCAGCAGCTTGAACCCTCGGGGTGGCGGCACAGATACGCAGTATTTT	CASSLNPRGGGTDTQYF
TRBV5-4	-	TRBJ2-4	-	TGTGCCAGCAGCCGGGGATCAGCCAAAAACATTCAGTACTTC	CASSRGSAKNIQYF
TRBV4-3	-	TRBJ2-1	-	TGCGCCAGCAGCCAAGAGGCGGGGGCTGGGAGGGGGCGTAACAATGAGCAGTTCTTC	CASSQEAGAGRGRNNEQFF
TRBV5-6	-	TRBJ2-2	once	TGTGCCAGCAGCTTGGTGGTCGGGGAGCTGTTTTTT	CASSLVVGELFF
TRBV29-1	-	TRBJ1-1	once	TGCAGCGTTGAAGGGGACGGGCGGGACACTGAAGCTTTCTTT	CSVEGDGRDTEAFF
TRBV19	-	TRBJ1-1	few	TGTGCCAGTAGTTCCCGGACAGAGGGCACTGAAGCTTTCTTT	CASSSRTEGTEAFF
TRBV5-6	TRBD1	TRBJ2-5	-	TGTGCCAGCAGCTTGGTGGGACAGGGGGGTCAAGAGACCCAGTACTTC	CASSLVGQGGQETQYF
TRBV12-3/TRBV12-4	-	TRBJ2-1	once	TGTGCCAGCAGTTCAACCCTGGCCGATGAGCAGTTCTTC	CASSSTLADEQFF
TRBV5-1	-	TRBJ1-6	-	TGCGCCAGCAGCCCCCTAAACCGACTGACTAATTCACCCCTCCACTTT	CASSPLNRLTNSPLHF
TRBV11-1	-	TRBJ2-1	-	TGTGCCAGCAGCAAAAGAGGGTTTGAGCAGTTCTTC	CASSKRGFEQFF
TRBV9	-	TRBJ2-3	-	TGTGCCAGCAGCGTAGTCGACCTAGGGTACACAGATACGCAGTATTTT	CASSVVDLGYTDTQYF
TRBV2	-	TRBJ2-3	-	TGTGCCAGCAGAAGGGACTCGTCAGATACGCAGTATTTT	CASRRDSSDTQYF
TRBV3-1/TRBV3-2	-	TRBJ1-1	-	TGTGCCAGCAGCCAAATGAGGGGATCAGCTTTCTTT	CASSQMRGSAFF
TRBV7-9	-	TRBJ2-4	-	TGTGCCAGCAGCTCAATAGCCAAAAACATTCAGTACTTC	CASSSIAKNIQYF
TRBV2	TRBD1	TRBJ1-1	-	TGTGCCAGCAGTGTGGCTGATGGACAGGGAAGGACTGAAGCTTTCTTT	CASSVADGQGRTEAFF
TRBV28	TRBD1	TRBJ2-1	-	TGTGCCAGCCCTCCTAGGACAGGGGGCTCGGGGGAGCAGTTCTTC	CASPPRTGGSGEQFF
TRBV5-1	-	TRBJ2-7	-	TGCGCCAGCAGCTTCGTTGGGGGCTACGAGCAGTACTTC	CASSFVGGYEQYF
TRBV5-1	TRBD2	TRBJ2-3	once	TGCGCCAGCAGGGCGGGAGCTAGCACAGATACGCAGTATTTT	CASRAGASTDTQYF
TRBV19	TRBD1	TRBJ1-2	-	TGTGCCAGTCGGACAGGGGACTATGGCTACACCTTC	CASRTGDYGYTF
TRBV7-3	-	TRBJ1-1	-	TGTGCCAGCAGCTTGTTAGGGTTGAACACTGAAGCTTTCTTT	CASSLLGLNTEAFF
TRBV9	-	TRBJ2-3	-	TGTGCCAGCAGCCCCCAAGAATCGGCGGGAACTAGCACAGATACGCAGTATTTT	CASSPQESAGTSTDTQYF
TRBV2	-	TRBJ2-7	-	TGTGCCAGCAGCTCCGCCTACGAGCAGTACTTC	CASSSAYEQYF
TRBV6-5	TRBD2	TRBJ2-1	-	TGTGCCAGCAGTCTAGCGGGAGGGCCCAGGAATGAGCAGTTCTTC	CASSLAGGPRNEQFF
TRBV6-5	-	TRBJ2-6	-	TGTGCCAGCAGTTACTCGAGGGGCTCTGGGGCCAACGTCCTGACTTTC	CASSYSRGSGANVLTF
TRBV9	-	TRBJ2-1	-	TGTGCCAGCAGCCCGACAGCCGGCCACAATGAGCAGTTCTTC	CASSPTAGHNEQFF
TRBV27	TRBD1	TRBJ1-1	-	TGTGCCAGCAGTCCTGGGACAGTGAACACTGAAGCTTTCTTT	CASSPGTVNTEAFF
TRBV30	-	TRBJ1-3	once	TGTGCCTCACACAGGGGAAACACCATATATTTT	CASHRGNTIYF